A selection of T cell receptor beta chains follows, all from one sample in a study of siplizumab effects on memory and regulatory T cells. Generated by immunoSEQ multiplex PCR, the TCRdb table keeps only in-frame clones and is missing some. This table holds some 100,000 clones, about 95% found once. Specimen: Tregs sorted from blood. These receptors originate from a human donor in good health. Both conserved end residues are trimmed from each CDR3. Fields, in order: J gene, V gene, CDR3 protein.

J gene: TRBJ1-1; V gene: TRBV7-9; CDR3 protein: ASGRGTEAF
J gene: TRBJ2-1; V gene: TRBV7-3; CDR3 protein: ASSTGQGYNEQF
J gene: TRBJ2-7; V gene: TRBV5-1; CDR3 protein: ASSFARNSYEQY
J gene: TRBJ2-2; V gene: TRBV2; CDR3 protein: ASSVQSGTGELF
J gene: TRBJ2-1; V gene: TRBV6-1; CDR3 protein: ASSLRTSEGEQF
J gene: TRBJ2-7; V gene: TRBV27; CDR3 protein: ASRDRGQHEQY
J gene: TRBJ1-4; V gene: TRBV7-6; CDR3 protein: ASSSTGTRNEKLF
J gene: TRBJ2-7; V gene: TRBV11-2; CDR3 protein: ASSQIAYEQY
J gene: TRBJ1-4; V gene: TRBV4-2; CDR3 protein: ASSLPQGRRDATNEKLF
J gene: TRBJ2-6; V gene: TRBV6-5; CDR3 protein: ASRETGLWANVLT
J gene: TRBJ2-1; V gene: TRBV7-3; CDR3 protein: ASSETPGPRLF
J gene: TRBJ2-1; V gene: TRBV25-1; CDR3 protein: ASSETLGKREGPDEQF
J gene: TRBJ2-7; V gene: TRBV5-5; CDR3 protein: ASSSSLQGVGYEQY
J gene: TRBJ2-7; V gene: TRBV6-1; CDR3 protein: ASSVGGGTGYEQY
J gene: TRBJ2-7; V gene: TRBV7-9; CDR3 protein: ASSLSGAASYEQY
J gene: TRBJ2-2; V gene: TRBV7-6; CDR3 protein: ASSLRGWAQGLTGELF
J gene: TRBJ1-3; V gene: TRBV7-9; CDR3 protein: ASAPFVGIGSGNTIY
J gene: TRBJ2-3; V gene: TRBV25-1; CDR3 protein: ASSEFDFLGTDTQY
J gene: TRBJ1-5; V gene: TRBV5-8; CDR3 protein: ASRQGQFNQPQH
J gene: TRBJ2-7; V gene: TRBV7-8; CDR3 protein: ASTAQGGLGEQY
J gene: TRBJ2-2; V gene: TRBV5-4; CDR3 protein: ASSLRSEHGELF
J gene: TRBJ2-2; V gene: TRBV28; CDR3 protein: ASSLRNTGELF
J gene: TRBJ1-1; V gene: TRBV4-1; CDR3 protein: ASSQDPRWGAEAF
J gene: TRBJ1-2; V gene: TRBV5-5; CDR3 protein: ASSLEGRGRGP
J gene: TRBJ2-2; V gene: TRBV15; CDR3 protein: ATSKDLATSGRTGELF
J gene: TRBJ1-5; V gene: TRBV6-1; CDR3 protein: ASSADRVSNQPQH
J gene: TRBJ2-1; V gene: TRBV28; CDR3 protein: ASSSNQLPGEQF
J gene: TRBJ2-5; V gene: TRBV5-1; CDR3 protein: ASFFRSRETQY
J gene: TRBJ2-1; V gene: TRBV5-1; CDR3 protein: ASSLDLVGVSYNEQF
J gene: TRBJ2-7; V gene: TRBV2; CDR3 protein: ASSEVGVLSLEQY
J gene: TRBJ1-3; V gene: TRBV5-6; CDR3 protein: ASSLGTGGYSGNTIY
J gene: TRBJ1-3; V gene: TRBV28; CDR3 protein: ASSLRGPGNTIY
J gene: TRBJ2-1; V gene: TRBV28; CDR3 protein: ASRVGGGQEQF
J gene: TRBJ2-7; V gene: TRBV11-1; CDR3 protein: ASSVNRDMSYEQY
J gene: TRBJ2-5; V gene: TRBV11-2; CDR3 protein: ASSLGDRGGQY
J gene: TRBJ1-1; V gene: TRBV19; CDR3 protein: ASSIGLRGRGEAF
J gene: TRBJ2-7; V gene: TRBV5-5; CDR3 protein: ASSPVGDRAGYEQY
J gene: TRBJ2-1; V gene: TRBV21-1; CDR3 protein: ASSKETSAGGPNEQF
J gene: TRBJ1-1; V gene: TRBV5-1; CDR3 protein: ASSRDRQNTEAF
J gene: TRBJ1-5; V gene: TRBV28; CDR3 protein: ASSFYDRGTGSGSNQPQH
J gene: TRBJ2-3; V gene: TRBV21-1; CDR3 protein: ASSKGQGWTDTQY
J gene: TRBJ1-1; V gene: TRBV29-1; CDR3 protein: SSRQGGTEAF
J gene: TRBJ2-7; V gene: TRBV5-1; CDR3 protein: ASSPKTGYYEQY
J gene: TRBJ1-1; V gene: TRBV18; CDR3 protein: ASSPGGGGTEAF
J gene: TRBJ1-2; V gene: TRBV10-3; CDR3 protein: ATRVGYT
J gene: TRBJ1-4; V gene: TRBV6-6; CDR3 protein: ASSLPGEKLF
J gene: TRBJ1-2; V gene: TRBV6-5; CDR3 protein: ASSSDRGYGYT
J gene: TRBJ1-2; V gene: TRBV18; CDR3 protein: ASSLIEYGYT
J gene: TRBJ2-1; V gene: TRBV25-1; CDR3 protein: ASSDLRGLYNEQF
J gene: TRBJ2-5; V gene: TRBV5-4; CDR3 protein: ASSSGGGRASETQY
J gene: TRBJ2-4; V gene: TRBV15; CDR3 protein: ATSRDPLIHGNIQY
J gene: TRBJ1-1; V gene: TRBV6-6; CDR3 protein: ASSYLSEAF
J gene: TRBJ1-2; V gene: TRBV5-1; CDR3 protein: ASAWIDYGYT
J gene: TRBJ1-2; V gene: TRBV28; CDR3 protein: ASSSIPYGYT
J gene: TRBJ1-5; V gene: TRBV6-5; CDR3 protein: ASSRNSNQPQH